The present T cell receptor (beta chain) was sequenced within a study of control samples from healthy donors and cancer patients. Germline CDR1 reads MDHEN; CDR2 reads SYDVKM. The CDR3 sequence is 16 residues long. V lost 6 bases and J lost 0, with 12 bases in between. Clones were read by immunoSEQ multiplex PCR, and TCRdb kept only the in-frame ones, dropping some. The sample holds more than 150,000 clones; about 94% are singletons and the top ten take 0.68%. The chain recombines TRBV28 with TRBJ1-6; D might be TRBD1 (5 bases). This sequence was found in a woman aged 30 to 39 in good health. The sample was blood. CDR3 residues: CASRGEGSSYNSPLHF. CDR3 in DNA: TGTGCCAGCAGAGGGGAGGGGAGCTCCTATAATTCACCCCTCCACTTT.